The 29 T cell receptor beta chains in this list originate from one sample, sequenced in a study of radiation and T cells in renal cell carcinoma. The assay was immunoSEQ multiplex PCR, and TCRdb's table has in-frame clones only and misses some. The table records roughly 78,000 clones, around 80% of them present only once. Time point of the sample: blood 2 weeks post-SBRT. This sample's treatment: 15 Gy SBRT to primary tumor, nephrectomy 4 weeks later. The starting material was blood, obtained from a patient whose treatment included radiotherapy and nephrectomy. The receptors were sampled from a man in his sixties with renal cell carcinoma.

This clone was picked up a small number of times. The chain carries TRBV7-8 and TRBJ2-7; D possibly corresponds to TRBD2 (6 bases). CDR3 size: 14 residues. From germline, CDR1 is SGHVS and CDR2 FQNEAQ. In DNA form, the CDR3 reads TGTGCCAGCAGCTTAGAGTCGGGGGTTGGTACAATTAAGGTC. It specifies CASSLESGVGTIKV.

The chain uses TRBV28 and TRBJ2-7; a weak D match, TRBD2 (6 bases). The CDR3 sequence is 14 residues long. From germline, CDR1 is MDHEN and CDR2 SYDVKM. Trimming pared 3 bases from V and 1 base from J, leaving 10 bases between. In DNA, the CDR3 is TGTGCCAGCAGTTTGGCCGGGACTTCCTACGAGCAGTACTTC. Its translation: CASSLAGTSYEQYF. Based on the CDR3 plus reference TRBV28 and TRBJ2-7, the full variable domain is DVKVTQSSRYLVKRTGEKVFLECVQDMDHENMFWYRQDPGLGLRLIYFSYDVKMKEKGDIPEGYSVSREKKERFSLILESASTNQTSMYLCASSLAGTSYEQYFGPGTRLTVT.

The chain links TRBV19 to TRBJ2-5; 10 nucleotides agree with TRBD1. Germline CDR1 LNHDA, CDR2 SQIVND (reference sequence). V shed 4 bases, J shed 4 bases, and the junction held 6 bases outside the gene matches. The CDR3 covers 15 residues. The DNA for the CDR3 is TGTGCCAGTAGTAGGGGACAGGGGAGGGGAGAGACCCAGTACTTC. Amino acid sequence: CASSRGQGRGETQYF.

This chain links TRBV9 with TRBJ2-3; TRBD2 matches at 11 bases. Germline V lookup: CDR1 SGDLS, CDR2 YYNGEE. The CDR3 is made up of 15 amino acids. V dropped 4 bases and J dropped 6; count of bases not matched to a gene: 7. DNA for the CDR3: TGTGCCAGCAGCATTACTAGCGGGAGTTTTGATACGCAGTATTTT. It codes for CASSITSGSFDTQYF.

CDR3 bases: TGCGCCAGCAGCTTGGACCGGCGAAAGCAGTACTTC. Encoded protein: CASSLDRRKQYF. The gene calls are TRBV5-1 and TRBJ2-7; D is unclear. V was clipped by 0 bases and J by 8 bases, with 9 bases between them. Per germline, CDR1 SGHRS and CDR2 YFSETQ. This CDR3 has 12 residues.

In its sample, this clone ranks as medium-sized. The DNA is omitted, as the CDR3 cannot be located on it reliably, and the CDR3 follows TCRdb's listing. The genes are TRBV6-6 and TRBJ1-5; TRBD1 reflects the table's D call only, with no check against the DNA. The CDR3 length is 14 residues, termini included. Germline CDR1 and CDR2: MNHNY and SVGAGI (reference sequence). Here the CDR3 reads CASSSSTGSQPQHF.

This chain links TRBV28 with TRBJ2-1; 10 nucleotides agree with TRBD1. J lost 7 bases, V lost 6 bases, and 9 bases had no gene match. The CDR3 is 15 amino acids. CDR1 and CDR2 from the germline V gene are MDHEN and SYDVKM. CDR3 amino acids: CASRRGTGDRNEQFF. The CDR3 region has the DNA TGTGCCAGCAGGCGAGGGACAGGGGATCGGAATGAGCAGTTCTTC.

The CDR3 is CASSSSGGESTEAFF. CDR3 sequence (DNA): TGTGCCAGCAGCTCCTCAGGGGGCGAGAGCACTGAAGCTTTCTTT. This chain uses TRBV11-2 with TRBJ1-1, with 8 bases lining up with TRBD1. Germline CDR1 SGHAT, CDR2 FQNNGV. V lost 4 bases to trimming and J lost 4 bases; unmatched junction nucleotides: 8. The CDR3 covers 15 residues. The full variable domain, completed using reference TRBV11-2 and TRBJ1-1, is EAGVAQSPRYKIIEKRQSVAFWCNPISGHATLYWYQQILGQGPKLLIQFQNNGVVDDSQLPKDRFSAERLKGVDSTLKIQPAKLEDSAVYLCASSSSGGESTEAFFGQGTRLTVV.

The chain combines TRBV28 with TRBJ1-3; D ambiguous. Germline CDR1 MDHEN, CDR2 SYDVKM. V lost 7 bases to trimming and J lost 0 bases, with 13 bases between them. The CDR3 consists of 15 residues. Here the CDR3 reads CASTGRWDSGNTIYF. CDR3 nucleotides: TGTGCCAGCACGGGCAGATGGGACTCTGGAAACACCATATATTTT.

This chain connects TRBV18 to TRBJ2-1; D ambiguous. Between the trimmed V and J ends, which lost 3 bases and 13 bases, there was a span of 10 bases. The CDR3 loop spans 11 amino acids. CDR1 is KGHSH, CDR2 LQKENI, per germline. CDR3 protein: CASSPSQVQFF. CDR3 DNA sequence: TGTGCCAGCTCACCGAGCCAAGTTCAGTTCTTC.

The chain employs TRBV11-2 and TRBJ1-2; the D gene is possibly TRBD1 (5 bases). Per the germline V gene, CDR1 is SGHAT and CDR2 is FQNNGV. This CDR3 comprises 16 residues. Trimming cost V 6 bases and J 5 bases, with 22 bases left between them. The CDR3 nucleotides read TGTGCCAGCAGACGCCCCGGGATAAAAAAGGGGTATGGCTACACCTTC. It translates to CASRRPGIKKGYGYTF. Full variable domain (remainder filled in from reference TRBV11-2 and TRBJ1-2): EAGVAQSPRYKIIEKRQSVAFWCNPISGHATLYWYQQILGQGPKLLIQFQNNGVVDDSQLPKDRFSAERLKGVDSTLKIQPAKLEDSAVYLCASRRPGIKKGYGYTFGSGTRLTVV.

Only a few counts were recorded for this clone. CDR3 nucleotides: TGTGCCAGCAGTCCCCCGGGAGGACAGGCCAGCAATCAGCCCCAGCATTTT. This codes for CASSPPGGQASNQPQHF. The chain recombines TRBV28 with TRBJ1-5; 7 bases match TRBD1. J gave up 1 base and V 5 bases, and 11 bases lay outside the gene matches. The CDR3 covers 17 residues. CDR1 MDHEN and CDR2 SYDVKM come from the germline V gene. Full variable domain (remainder filled in from reference TRBV28 and TRBJ1-5): DVKVTQSSRYLVKRTGEKVFLECVQDMDHENMFWYRQDPGLGLRLIYFSYDVKMKEKGDIPEGYSVSREKKERFSLILESASTNQTSMYLCASSPPGGQASNQPQHFGDGTRLSIL.

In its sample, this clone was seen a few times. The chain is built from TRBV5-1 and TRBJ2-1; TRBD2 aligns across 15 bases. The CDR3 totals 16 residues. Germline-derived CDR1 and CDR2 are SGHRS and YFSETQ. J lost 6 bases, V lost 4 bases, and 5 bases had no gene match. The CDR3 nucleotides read TGCGCCAGCAGCCCGCCGGGACTAGCGGGAGGCAATGAGCAGTTCTTC. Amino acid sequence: CASSPPGLAGGNEQFF. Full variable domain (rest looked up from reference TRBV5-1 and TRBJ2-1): KAGVTQTPRYLIKTRGQQVTLSCSPISGHRSVSWYQQTPGQGLQFLFEYFSETQRNKGNFPGRFSGRQFSNSRSEMNVSTLELGDSALYLCASSPPGLAGGNEQFFGPGTRLTVL.

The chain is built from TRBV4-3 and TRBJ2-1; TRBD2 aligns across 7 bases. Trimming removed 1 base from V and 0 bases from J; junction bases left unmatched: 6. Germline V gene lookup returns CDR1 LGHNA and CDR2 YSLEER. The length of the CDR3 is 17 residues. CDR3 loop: CASSQVGTIRSYNEQFF. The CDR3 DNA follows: TGCGCCAGCAGCCAAGTCGGGACTATTCGCTCCTACAATGAGCAGTTCTTC.

The CDR3 sequence is CASSVWGLGAEAFF. The DNA of the CDR3 is TGTGCCAGCAGTGTTTGGGGGTTGGGCGCTGAAGCTTTCTTT. V gene TRBV6-1 combines with J gene TRBJ1-1; a possible D gene is TRBD1 (5 bases). The V and J ends lost 4 bases and 6 bases respectively, with 15 bases between them. This CDR3 has 14 residues. Germline V gene sequence: CDR1 MNHNS, CDR2 SASEGT.

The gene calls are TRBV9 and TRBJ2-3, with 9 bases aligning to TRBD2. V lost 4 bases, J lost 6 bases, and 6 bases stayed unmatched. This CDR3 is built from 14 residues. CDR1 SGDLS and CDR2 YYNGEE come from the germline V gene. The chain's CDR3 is CASSRLAGSDTQYF. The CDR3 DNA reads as TGTGCCAGCAGCAGGCTAGCGGGATCGGATACGCAGTATTTT. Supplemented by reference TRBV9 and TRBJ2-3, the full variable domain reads DSGVTQTPKHLITATGQRVTLRCSPRSGDLSVYWYQQSLDQGLQFLIQYYNGEERAKGNILERFSAQQFPDLHSELNLSSLELGDSALYFCASSRLAGSDTQYFGPGTRLTVL.

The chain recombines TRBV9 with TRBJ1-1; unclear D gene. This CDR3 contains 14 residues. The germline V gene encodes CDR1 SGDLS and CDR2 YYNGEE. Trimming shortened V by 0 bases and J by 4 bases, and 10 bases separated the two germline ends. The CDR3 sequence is CASSVEPRPTEAFF. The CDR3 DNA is TGTGCCAGCAGCGTAGAACCCAGGCCCACTGAAGCTTTCTTT.

CDR3 DNA sequence: TGTGCCAGCAGCCCAACCGGGACCATCGCTGAAGCTTTCTTT. Translated, it gives CASSPTGTIAEAFF. The J gene is TRBJ1-1, the V gene TRBV7-8; tentative D call: TRBD1 (5 bases). Germline V gene sequence: CDR1 SGHVS, CDR2 FQNEAQ. The CDR3 runs to 14 residues. V gave up 5 bases and J gave up 6 bases, with 16 bases separating them.

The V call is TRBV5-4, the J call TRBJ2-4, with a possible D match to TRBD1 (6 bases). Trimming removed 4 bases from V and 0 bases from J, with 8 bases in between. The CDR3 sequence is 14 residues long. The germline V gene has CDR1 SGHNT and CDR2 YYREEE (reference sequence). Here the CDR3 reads CASSPDRAKNIQYF. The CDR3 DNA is TGTGCCAGCAGCCCGGACAGAGCCAAAAACATTCAGTACTTC.

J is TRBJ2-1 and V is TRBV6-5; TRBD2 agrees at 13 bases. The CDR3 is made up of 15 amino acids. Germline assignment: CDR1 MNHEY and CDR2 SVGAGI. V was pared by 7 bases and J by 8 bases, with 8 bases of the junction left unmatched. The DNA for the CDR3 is TGTGCCAGCACTACACTAGCGGGAGGGCCTCATGAGCAGTTCTTC. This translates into CASTTLAGGPHEQFF.

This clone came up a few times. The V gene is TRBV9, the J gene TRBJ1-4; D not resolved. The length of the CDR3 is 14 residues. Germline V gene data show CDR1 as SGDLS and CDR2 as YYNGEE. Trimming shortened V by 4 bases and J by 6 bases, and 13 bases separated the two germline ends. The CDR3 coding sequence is TGTGCCAGCAGCCCTGGTCGGGTCTATGAAAAACTGTTTTTT. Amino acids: CASSPGRVYEKLFF.

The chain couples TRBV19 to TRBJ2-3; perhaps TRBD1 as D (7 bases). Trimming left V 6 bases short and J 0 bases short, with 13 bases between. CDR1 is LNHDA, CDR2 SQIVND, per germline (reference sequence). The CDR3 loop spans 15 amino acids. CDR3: CASRGRGESTDTQYF. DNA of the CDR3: TGTGCCAGTAGGGGCAGGGGGGAAAGCACAGATACGCAGTATTTT.

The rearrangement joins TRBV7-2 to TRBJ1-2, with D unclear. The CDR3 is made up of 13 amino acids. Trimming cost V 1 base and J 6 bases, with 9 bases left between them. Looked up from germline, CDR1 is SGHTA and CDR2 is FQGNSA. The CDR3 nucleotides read TGTGCCAGCAGCTTAGAATCGGGTCATGGCTACACCTTC. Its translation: CASSLESGHGYTF.

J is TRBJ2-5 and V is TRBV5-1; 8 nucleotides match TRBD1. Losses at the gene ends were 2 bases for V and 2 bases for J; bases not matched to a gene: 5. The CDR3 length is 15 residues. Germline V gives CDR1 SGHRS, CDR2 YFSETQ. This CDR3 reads CASSFGTGEQETQYF. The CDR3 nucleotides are TGCGCCAGCAGCTTCGGGACAGGAGAGCAAGAGACCCAGTACTTC.

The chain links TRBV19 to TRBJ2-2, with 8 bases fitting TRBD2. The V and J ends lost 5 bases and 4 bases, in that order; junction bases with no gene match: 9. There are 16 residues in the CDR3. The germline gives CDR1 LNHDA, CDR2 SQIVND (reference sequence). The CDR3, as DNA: TGTGCCAGTAGTTTCCCGGGACTAGATCCCACCGGGGAGCTGTTTTTT. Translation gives CASSFPGLDPTGELFF.

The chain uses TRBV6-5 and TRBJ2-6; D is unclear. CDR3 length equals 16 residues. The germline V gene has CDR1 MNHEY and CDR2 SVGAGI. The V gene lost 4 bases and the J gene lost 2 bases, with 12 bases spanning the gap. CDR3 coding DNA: TGTGCCAGCAGTTTACGTTCTTTACCTGGGGCCAACGTCCTGACTTTC. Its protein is CASSLRSLPGANVLTF.

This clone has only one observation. In nucleotides, the CDR3 is TGTGCCAGCAGCTCGTCTAGCGCCGGTCGGCCCAATGAGCAGTTCTTC. This encodes CASSSSSAGRPNEQFF. The chain joins TRBV5-6 to TRBJ2-1; D is possibly TRBD2 (6 bases). The V end lost 3 bases, the J end lost 6 bases, and 19 bases lay between the germline ends. This CDR3 contains 16 residues. Germline-derived CDR1 and CDR2 are SGHDT and YYEEEE. The full variable domain, completed using reference TRBV5-6 and TRBJ2-1, is DAGVTQSPTHLIKTRGQQVTLRCSPKSGHDTVSWYQQALGQGPQFIFQYYEEEERQRGNFPDRFSGHQFPNYSSELNVNALLLGDSALYLCASSSSSAGRPNEQFFGPGTRLTVL.

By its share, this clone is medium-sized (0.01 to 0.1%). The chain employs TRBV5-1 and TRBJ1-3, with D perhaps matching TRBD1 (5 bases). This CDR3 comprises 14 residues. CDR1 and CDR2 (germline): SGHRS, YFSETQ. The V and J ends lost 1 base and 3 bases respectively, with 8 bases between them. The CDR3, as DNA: TGCGCCAGCAGCTTGCAGGGTTTTGGAAACACCATATATTTT. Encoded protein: CASSLQGFGNTIYF. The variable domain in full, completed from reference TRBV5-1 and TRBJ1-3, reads KAGVTQTPRYLIKTRGQQVTLSCSPISGHRSVSWYQQTPGQGLQFLFEYFSETQRNKGNFPGRFSGRQFSNSRSEMNVSTLELGDSALYLCASSLQGFGNTIYFGEGSWLTVV.

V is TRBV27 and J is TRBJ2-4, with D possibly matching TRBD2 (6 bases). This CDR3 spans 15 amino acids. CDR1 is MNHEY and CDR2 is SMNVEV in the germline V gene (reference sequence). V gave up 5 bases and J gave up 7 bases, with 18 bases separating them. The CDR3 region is CASSPAAPAGNIQYF. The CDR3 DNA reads TGTGCCAGCAGTCCTGCTGCCCCGGCGGGGAACATTCAGTACTTC.